The 18 T cell receptor beta chains listed next were all sequenced from one sample in a study of T cell responses to AZD1222 COVID-19 vaccine. Assay used: immunoSEQ multiplex PCR; TCRdb lists only in-frame clones, some missing. Among fewer than 150,000 clones, roughly 92% were seen once, and the ten largest hold 9% to 9.5%. The sequenced sample was peripheral blood, obtained 28 days after the second AZD1222 dose. The receptors were sampled from an adult who received the AZD1222 COVID-19 vaccine.

This chain connects TRBV19 to TRBJ2-1; 12 nucleotides match TRBD1. The germline V gene has CDR1 LNHDA and CDR2 SQIVND (reference sequence). The junction had 6 bases not matched to a gene; V was cut back by 8 bases and J by 7 bases. CDR3 length equals 14 residues. The CDR3 DNA sequence: TGTGCCAGTCTGGGACAGGGGGCCGGTAATGAGCAGTTCTTC. Translated, it gives CASLGQGAGNEQFF.

The chain joins TRBV11-2 to TRBJ1-2; possible D gene TRBD1, 5 bases. Between the trimmed V and J ends, which lost 1 base and 7 bases, there was a span of 7 bases. The V gene's germline CDR1 is SGHAT and CDR2 FQNNGV. The CDR3 extends over 12 amino acids. CDR3 protein: CASSLGGLGYTF. The CDR3 nucleotides read TGTGCCAGCAGCTTAGGGGGACTTGGCTACACCTTC.

CDR3: CSASRAAGGITDTQYF. The CDR3, as DNA: TGCAGTGCTAGTCGCGCGGCGGGAGGGATCACAGATACGCAGTATTTT. The chain links TRBV20-1 to TRBJ2-3, with 9 bases matching TRBD2. V shed 3 bases and J 2 bases; nucleotides not matched to a gene: 9. This CDR3 has 16 amino acids. The germline CDR1 and CDR2 sequences are DFQATT and SNEGSKA (reference sequence).

This clone was seen just once. The chain uses TRBV19 and TRBJ2-3, with D unresolved. The V end lost 1 base, the J end lost 6 bases, and 5 bases lay between the germline ends. CDR1 is LNHDA and CDR2 is SQIVND in the germline V gene (reference sequence). This CDR3 is built from 12 residues. CDR3 bases: TGTGCCAGTAGTATAGTTGCTGATACGCAGTATTTT. Protein sequence: CASSIVADTQYF. The whole variable domain, remainder taken from reference TRBV19 and TRBJ2-3, is DGGITQSPKYLFRKEGQNVTLSCEQNLNHDAMYWYRQDPGQGLRLIYYSQIVNDFQKGDIAEGYSVSREKKESFPLTVTSAQKNPTAFYLCASSIVADTQYFGPGTRLTVL.

This chain links TRBV5-1 with TRBJ2-1; 13 bases align to TRBD2. J lost 7 bases, V lost 0 bases, and 1 base had no gene match. This CDR3 comprises 15 residues. Germline V lookup: CDR1 SGHRS, CDR2 YFSETQ. CDR3 residues: CASSLELAGGNEQFF. DNA of the CDR3: TGCGCCAGCAGCTTGGAACTAGCGGGGGGGAATGAGCAGTTCTTC.

CDR3 loop: CASGLLNSPLHF. DNA for the CDR3: TGTGCTAGTGGTTTGCTGAATTCACCCCTCCACTTT. The chain employs TRBV12-5 and TRBJ1-6; no firm D call. Germline assignment: CDR1 LGHNT and CDR2 FRNRAP. Trimming removed 2 bases from V and 7 bases from J, with 3 bases in between. The CDR3 runs 12 residues.

This chain uses TRBV6-4 with TRBJ2-1; D not resolved. The CDR3 contains 14 residues. Trimming stripped 0 bases from V and 5 bases from J, with 8 bases between. The V gene's germline CDR1 is MRHNA and CDR2 SNTAGT. The CDR3 loop reads CASSDSARNNEQFF. DNA for the CDR3: TGTGCCAGCAGTGACTCGGCAAGAAACAATGAGCAGTTCTTC.

This chain connects TRBV4-1 to TRBJ1-1; no definite D call. The CDR3 runs to 13 residues. Germline values: CDR1 MGHRA, CDR2 YSYEKL. V was pared by 0 bases and J by 10 bases, with 12 bases between. The CDR3 here is CASSQDPRRVAFF. CDR3 bases: TGCGCCAGCAGCCAAGATCCTAGGCGTGTAGCTTTCTTT.

The chain recombines TRBV28 with TRBJ1-5; D uncertain. The germline CDR1 and CDR2 sequences are MDHEN and SYDVKM. The CDR3 is 15 amino acids. Trimming stripped 5 bases from V and 4 bases from J, with 15 bases between. For the CDR3, the DNA is TGTGCCAGCAGTCGATCGCGGCGGCTGAATCAGCCCCAGCATTTT. It yields the protein CASSRSRRLNQPQHF.

The chain combines TRBV18 with TRBJ1-5; D possibly corresponds to TRBD1 (6 bases). CDR1 KGHSH and CDR2 LQKENI come from the germline V gene. The CDR3 has 17 amino acids. The V gene lost 3 bases and the J gene lost 0 bases, with 15 bases spanning the gap. The CDR3 bases are TGTGCCAGCTCACCCCCGGGGGGCCTAAATAGCAATCAGCCCCAGCATTTT. The encoded protein is CASSPPGGLNSNQPQHF.

The rearrangement uses TRBV18 and TRBJ1-2; no firm D call. Trimming removed 3 bases from V and 7 bases from J, with 12 bases in between. CDR1 and CDR2 from the germline V gene are KGHSH and LQKENI. The CDR3 has 13 amino acids. The CDR3 DNA reads as TGTGCCAGCTCACCTGAAAGGGTCGGTGGCTACACCTTC. This encodes CASSPERVGGYTF. Together with reference TRBV18 and TRBJ1-2, the CDR3 gives the full variable domain: NAGVMQNPRHLVRRRGQEARLRCSPMKGHSHVYWYRQLPEEGLKFMVYLQKENIIDESGMPKERFSAEFPKEGPSILRIQQVVRGDSAAYFCASSPERVGGYTFGSGTRLTVV.

This clone has just one count. V gene TRBV7-9 combines with J gene TRBJ2-5; D unclear. The CDR3 is 13 residues long. Germline CDR1 and CDR2: SEHNR and FQNEAQ (reference sequence). Trimming removed 0 bases at V and 5 bases at J, with 7 bases between. CDR3 DNA: TGTGCCAGCAGCTTAGCCGGGTGGGAGACCCAGTACTTC. Its protein is CASSLAGWETQYF. Using reference TRBV7-9 and TRBJ2-5 for the parts outside the CDR3, the full variable domain is DTGVSQNPRHKITKRGQNVTFRCDPISEHNRLYWYRQTLGQGPEFLTYFQNEAQLEKSRLLSDRFSAERPKGSFSTLEIQRTEQGDSAMYLCASSLAGWETQYFGPGTRLLVL.

The chain has TRBV12-5 and TRBJ1-5; the D is unclear. Per the germline V gene, CDR1 is LGHNT and CDR2 is FRNRAP. The V and J ends lost 3 bases and 4 bases respectively, with 4 bases between them. CDR3 size: 12 residues. The CDR3 sequence: CASGFDNQPQHF. In DNA form, the CDR3 reads TGTGCTAGTGGTTTTGATAATCAGCCCCAGCATTTT.

The J gene is TRBJ2-3, the V gene TRBV7-9; D possibly matches TRBD1 or TRBD2 (5 bases each). The V and J ends lost 2 bases and 6 bases respectively, with 18 bases between them. The germline V gene encodes CDR1 SEHNR and CDR2 FQNEAQ (reference sequence). The CDR3 loop spans 16 amino acids. The CDR3 bases are TGTGCCAGCAGCTTACCGGGACCCAGCTTCCTGGATACGCAGTATTTT. Translating gives CASSLPGPSFLDTQYF.

The rearrangement links TRBV27 to TRBJ2-3; 12 nucleotides match TRBD2. From germline, CDR1 is MNHEY and CDR2 SMNVEV (reference sequence). V was clipped by 4 bases and J by 3 bases; unmatched bases: 8. The CDR3 loop spans 17 amino acids. The CDR3 region is CASSSLRTSGITDTQYF. DNA for the CDR3: TGTGCCAGCAGTTCACTCCGGACTAGCGGGATTACAGATACGCAGTATTTT.

This clone was seen more than once but under ten times. J is TRBJ2-6 and V is TRBV15, with no clear D. Trimming shortened V by 2 bases and J by 0 bases, and 5 bases separated the two germline ends. This CDR3 contains 15 residues. CDR1 and CDR2 from the germline V gene are LNHNV and YYDKDF (reference sequence). In nucleotides, the CDR3 is TGTGCCACCAGCAGAACGAGCTCTGGGGCCAACGTCCTGACTTTC. Translation: CATSRTSSGANVLTF.

The chain links TRBV6-2 or TRBV6-3 to TRBJ1-1; D remains unclear. CDR1 and CDR2 from the germline V gene are MNHEY and SVGEGT. V lost 0 bases and J 5 bases, leaving 13 bases between the germline ends. The CDR3 length is 15 residues. CDR3 in DNA: TGTGCCAGCAGTTACTCAACAGTAAGCGGAACTGAAGCTTTCTTT. Translation: CASSYSTVSGTEAFF.

The chain has TRBV6-2 or TRBV6-3 and TRBJ1-1; 8 nucleotides agree with TRBD1. V lost 5 bases to trimming and J lost 0 bases; unmatched junction nucleotides: 5. This CDR3 comprises 15 residues. Germline CDR1 and CDR2: MNHEY and SVGEGT. In DNA, the CDR3 is TGTGCCAGCAGTGACAGGGGTTATATGAACACTGAAGCTTTCTTT. As protein: CASSDRGYMNTEAFF.